Below are 27 T cell receptor beta chains sequenced from a single sample in a study of T cells after yellow fever vaccination. TCRdb re-called the 5' RACE reads with MiXCR, one entry per CDR3 protein. Of roughly 120,000 distinct CDR3 sequences in the sample, roughly 7.2% were seen once. Sequenced here: CD4+ T cells sorted from PBMCs, sampled 45 days after the first yellow fever vaccination. Receptors originate from a man aged 18 to 30 who received the YFV17D yellow fever vaccine.

This rearrangement joins TRBV5-5 to TRBJ1-5, with TRBD1 as a possible D gene (6 bases). The V end was cut by 0 bases, the J end by 9 bases, with 22 bases between. Germline CDR1 SGHKS, CDR2 YYEKEE (reference sequence). CDR3 size: 17 residues. The CDR3 reads CASSLGRGGSEGVPQHF. Written as DNA, the CDR3 is TGTGCCAGCAGCTTGGGAAGGGGGGGGTCGGAAGGTGTGCCCCAGCATTTT.

This clonotype was recorded at least ten times. The rearrangement joins TRBV7-8 to TRBJ1-6, with 9 bases that match TRBD1. Germline V lookup: CDR1 SGHVS, CDR2 FQNEAQ. The V segment lost 3 bases and the J segment 9 bases; nucleotides outside the gene matches: 12. The length of the CDR3 is 17 residues. The DNA for the CDR3 is TGTGCCAGCAGCTTCGACACAGGGACAGGGCGAGTTTCACCCCTCCACTTT. Amino acid sequence: CASSFDTGTGRVSPLHF. Full variable domain (missing parts from reference TRBV7-8 and TRBJ1-6): GAGVSQSPRYKVAKRGQDVALRCDPISGHVSLFWYQQALGQGPEFLTYFQNEAQLDKSGLPSDRFFAERPEGSVSTLKIQRTQQEDSAVYLCASSFDTGTGRVSPLHFGNGTRLTVT.

The V gene is TRBV6-2 or TRBV6-3, the J gene TRBJ2-2, with D unclear. Trimming cost V 5 bases and J 8 bases, with 6 bases left between them. The CDR3 totals 11 residues. Germline V gives CDR1 MNHEY, CDR2 SVGEGT. CDR3 sequence (DNA): TGTGCCAGCAGTCAACTAGGGGAGCTGTTTTTT. Translating gives CASSQLGELFF.

This clonotype was picked up many times. This chain links TRBV2 with TRBJ1-4, with D perhaps matching TRBD1 (6 bases). Germline V lookup: CDR1 SNHLY, CDR2 FYNNEI. The V gene lost 4 bases and the J gene lost 6 bases, with 6 bases spanning the gap. This CDR3 is built from 12 residues. The CDR3 protein is CASSGTDEKLFF. CDR3 DNA: TGTGCCAGCAGTGGGACAGATGAAAAACTGTTTTTT.

This clonotype came up a few times. This CDR3 reads CASAFSGGAIRTDTQYF. The CDR3 DNA reads as TGTGCCAGCGCCTTTAGCGGGGGGGCTATTCGCACAGATACGCAGTATTTT. The chain links TRBV7-2 to TRBJ2-3, with 11 bases that match TRBD2. The CDR3 spans 17 residues. The germline gives CDR1 SGHTA, CDR2 FQGNSA. Losses at the gene ends were 8 bases for V and 1 base for J; bases not matched to a gene: 11.

Note on this clonotype: Possible read error: a much larger clone is one base away. The chain uses TRBV19 and TRBJ2-5, with D hard to call. Trimming pared 6 bases from V and 0 bases from J, leaving 8 bases between. The CDR3 runs 13 residues. Germline V gives CDR1 LNHDA, CDR2 SQIVND (reference sequence). The CDR3 reads CASSMADQETQYF. The CDR3 bases are TGTGCCAGTAGCATGGCAGACCAAGAGACCCAGTACTTC.

The J gene is TRBJ2-5, the V gene TRBV13; no firm D call. There are 12 residues in the CDR3. The V gene lost 5 bases and the J gene lost 2 bases, with 6 bases spanning the gap. In germline, CDR1 is PRHDT, CDR2 FYEKMQ (reference sequence). The CDR3 here is CASSQLQETQYF. The CDR3 DNA reads as TGTGCCAGCAGCCAACTTCAAGAGACCCAGTACTTC.

This clonotype was seen a few times. The V and J genes are TRBV18 and TRBJ1-5; D not resolved. The germline V gene has CDR1 KGHSH and CDR2 LQKENI. The V gene lost 3 bases and the J gene lost 7 bases, with 10 bases spanning the gap. There are 13 residues in the CDR3. CDR3 in DNA: TGTGCCAGCTCACCCGGTCCTGGACAGCCCCAGCATTTT. Its protein is CASSPGPGQPQHF. The variable domain in full, completed from reference TRBV18 and TRBJ1-5, reads NAGVMQNPRHLVRRRGQEARLRCSPMKGHSHVYWYRQLPEEGLKFMVYLQKENIIDESGMPKERFSAEFPKEGPSILRIQQVVRGDSAAYFCASSPGPGQPQHFGDGTRLSIL.

This clonotype was seen at least ten times. The V and J genes are TRBV9 and TRBJ2-5; perhaps TRBD2 as D (5 bases). The CDR3 runs 15 residues. Germline-derived CDR1 and CDR2 are SGDLS and YYNGEE. V dropped 2 bases and J dropped 2 bases, with 13 bases sitting between them. The CDR3, as DNA: TGTGCCAGCAGCGTTAACCCGGGATTTCAAGAGACCCAGTACTTC. Translating gives CASSVNPGFQETQYF.

This clonotype has a count of ten or more. The J gene is TRBJ1-5, the V gene TRBV7-2; unclear D gene. Germline V lookup: CDR1 SGHTA, CDR2 FQGNSA. The V end was cut by 0 bases, the J end by 6 bases, with 3 bases between. The CDR3 contains 12 residues. The DNA of the CDR3 is TGTGCCAGCAGCTTAGCCCCTCAGCCCCAGCATTTT. Protein: CASSLAPQPQHF.

The sample holds a few counts of this clonotype. This rearrangement joins TRBV12-3 or TRBV12-4 to TRBJ2-1, with 8 bases that match TRBD2. The ends lost 3 bases at V and 9 bases at J; junction bases unmatched: 10. This CDR3 comprises 15 residues. CDR3 residues: CASSLYGGAPTEQFF. The CDR3 DNA sequence: TGTGCCAGCAGTTTGTACGGGGGGGCGCCCACTGAGCAGTTCTTC.

This clonotype was seen at least ten times. This chain connects TRBV5-1 to TRBJ2-1; TRBD1 agrees at 9 bases. The CDR3 has 15 amino acids. Germline CDR1 is SGHRS and CDR2 is YFSETQ. The junction had 11 bases not matched to a gene; V was cut back by 5 bases and J by 8 bases. CDR3 amino acids: CASSRFAGTGYEQFF. The DNA of the CDR3 is TGCGCCAGCAGTAGATTTGCCGGGACAGGGTATGAGCAGTTCTTC.

This clonotype was counted ten times or more. The chain is built from TRBV9 and TRBJ2-5; tentative D call: TRBD2 (6 bases). The germline gives CDR1 SGDLS, CDR2 YYNGEE. The CDR3 contains 16 residues. The germline V and J ends were trimmed by 0 bases and 3 bases, with 15 bases remaining between them. CDR3 sequence (DNA): TGTGCCAGCAGCGTAGGGGGACTCGACCGCGAAGAGACCCAGTACTTC. Encoded protein: CASSVGGLDREETQYF.

This clonotype was seen at least ten times. The rearrangement links TRBV10-3 to TRBJ2-1, with TRBD1 matching over 7 bases. Germline loops: CDR1 ENHRY, CDR2 SYGVKD. The CDR3 covers 12 residues. Trimming cost V 11 bases and J 9 bases; bases outside gene matches: 10. The CDR3 loop reads CAVGTDSSEQFF. Written as DNA, the CDR3 is TGTGCCGTGGGGACAGACAGTAGTGAGCAGTTCTTC.

V usage is TRBV25-1 and J usage is TRBJ2-2; D possibly corresponds to TRBD1 (7 bases). Germline lookup yields CDR1 MGHDK and CDR2 SYGVNS. Trimming took off 1 base at V and 6 bases at J, with 21 bases between the two ends. The CDR3 extends over 18 amino acids. The CDR3 nucleotides are TGTGCCAGCAGTGAATCCCTAAGGGGGGCCAGGGGGTCCGGGGAGCTGTTTTTT. This translates into CASSESLRGARGSGELFF.

This clonotype was found a few times. A read error is possible here, since a much larger clone lies one base away. The chain couples TRBV24-1 to TRBJ2-3; perhaps TRBD2 as D (6 bases). Trimming pared 5 bases from V and 1 base from J, leaving 9 bases between. Germline assignment: CDR1 KGHDR and CDR2 SFDVKD. The CDR3 extends over 14 amino acids. Here the CDR3 DNA reads TGTGCCACCAGTGTTCCGGGGGGCACAGATACGCAGTATTTT. This encodes CATSVPGGTDTQYF.

This clonotype was counted a few times. This chain joins TRBV2 and TRBJ1-1, with TRBD1 matching 8 bases. Trimming at V came to 8 bases and at J to 0 bases, leaving 2 bases not matched to a gene. This CDR3 spans 13 amino acids. Germline CDR1 reads SNHLY; CDR2 reads FYNNEI. This chain's CDR3 is CASGTGMNTEAFF. In DNA, the CDR3 is TGTGCCAGCGGGACAGGAATGAACACTGAAGCTTTCTTT.

J is TRBJ1-5 and V is TRBV12-3 or TRBV12-4, with D possibly matching TRBD1 (5 bases). The CDR3 has 16 amino acids. Trimming took off 2 bases at V and 4 bases at J, with 15 bases between the two ends. This CDR3 reads CASSLRSGGRNQPQHF. CDR3 coding DNA: TGTGCCAGCAGTTTACGGTCTGGGGGAAGGAATCAGCCCCAGCATTTT.

This clonotype was recorded at least ten times. This chain joins TRBV7-2 and TRBJ1-1; 9 bases align to TRBD1. CDR1 and CDR2 from the germline V gene are SGHTA and FQGNSA. The V and J ends lost 5 bases and 6 bases, in that order; junction bases with no gene match: 7. The CDR3 contains 14 residues. DNA of the CDR3: TGTGCCAGCAGCGGAGGACAGGGGAGGGCTGAAGCTTTCTTT. It encodes CASSGGQGRAEAFF.

The chain carries TRBV27 and TRBJ2-1, with 8 bases that match TRBD1. Germline V gene sequence: CDR1 MNHEY, CDR2 SMNVEV (reference sequence). The CDR3 is made up of 15 amino acids. V lost 3 bases to trimming and J lost 4 bases; unmatched junction nucleotides: 5. The CDR3 here is CASSFRQGTYNEQFF. In DNA form, the CDR3 reads TGTGCCAGCAGTTTCCGACAGGGGACGTACAATGAGCAGTTCTTC.

This clonotype occurred many times. The chain combines TRBV19 with TRBJ1-2; D ambiguous. From germline, CDR1 is LNHDA and CDR2 SQIVND (reference sequence). The CDR3 has 13 residues. Trimming removed 3 bases at V and 3 bases at J, with 8 bases between. The chain's CDR3 is CASSIGGDYGYTF. The CDR3 DNA reads TGTGCCAGTAGTATTGGTGGCGACTATGGCTACACCTTC. The full variable domain, with the rest looked up from reference TRBV19 and TRBJ1-2, is DGGITQSPKYLFRKEGQNVTLSCEQNLNHDAMYWYRQDPGQGLRLIYYSQIVNDFQKGDIAEGYSVSREKKESFPLTVTSAQKNPTAFYLCASSIGGDYGYTFGSGTRLTVV.

This clonotype was detected ten times or more. The rearrangement links TRBV5-1 to TRBJ2-7, with 7 bases aligning to TRBD1. J lost 2 bases, V lost 4 bases, and 3 bases had no gene match. The CDR3 spans 13 residues. Germline V gene sequence: CDR1 SGHRS, CDR2 YFSETQ. CDR3 sequence: CASSPDRAYEQYF. CDR3 in DNA: TGCGCCAGCAGCCCTGACAGGGCCTACGAGCAGTACTTC.

This clonotype was seen ten or more times. This sequence joins TRBV30 and TRBJ1-5; D is perhaps TRBD1 (6 bases). From germline, CDR1 is GTSNPN and CDR2 SVGIG (reference sequence). Trimming removed 2 bases from V and 7 bases from J, with 12 bases in between. The CDR3 extends over 13 amino acids. The CDR3, as DNA: TGTGCCTGGAGTAGGGGGGCAAGGCAGCCCCAGCATTTT. It specifies CAWSRGARQPQHF. Variable domain in full (rest from reference TRBV30 and TRBJ1-5): SQTIHQWPATLVQPVGSPLSLECTVEGTSNPNLYWYRQAAGRGLQLLFYSVGIGQISSEVPQNLSASRPQDRQFILSSKKLLLSDSGFYLCAWSRGARQPQHFGDGTRLSIL.

Regarding this clonotype: A much more abundant neighbour one base away suggests this may be a read error. The rearrangement uses TRBV7-2 and TRBJ2-1, with D hard to call. Germline V gives CDR1 SGHTA, CDR2 FQGNSA. The CDR3 is 15 amino acids. Trimming removed 5 bases at V and 3 bases at J, with 14 bases between. The CDR3: CASSPEMGFYNEQFF. The CDR3 DNA reads TGTGCCAGCAGCCCAGAAATGGGGTTCTACAATGAGCAGTTCTTC.

This clonotype was seen ten or more times. The rearrangement joins TRBV12-3 or TRBV12-4 to TRBJ1-3, with 8 bases aligning to TRBD1. This CDR3 contains 14 residues. J lost 8 bases, V lost 3 bases, and 6 bases had no gene match. The CDR3 sequence is CASSLGTGGYTIYF. DNA for the CDR3: TGTGCCAGCAGTTTGGGGACAGGCGGGTACACCATATATTTT.

Many counts were recorded for this clonotype. The chain is built from TRBV20-1 and TRBJ2-3, with D maybe TRBD2 (5 bases). The CDR3 has 16 residues. Germline V gene sequence: CDR1 DFQATT, CDR2 SNEGSKA (reference sequence). V was trimmed by 1 base and J by 0 bases, leaving 14 bases between them. CDR3 protein: CSARAGGAESTDTQYF. CDR3 bases: TGCAGTGCTAGAGCCGGCGGAGCGGAGAGCACAGATACGCAGTATTTT.

The chain couples TRBV5-1 to TRBJ2-2; D might be TRBD2 (6 bases). Germline V lookup: CDR1 SGHRS, CDR2 YFSETQ. Deletions cut 6 bases from V and 3 bases from J, with 9 bases between. The CDR3 has 13 amino acids. CDR3 in amino acids: CASIPGDTGELFF. As DNA, the CDR3 is TGCGCCAGCATCCCGGGGGACACCGGGGAGCTGTTTTTT.